This T cell receptor (beta chain) was observed in a study of cytomegalovirus exposure and HLA in healthy donors. General study results and limits: Reports showed the classifier diagnosing cytomegalovirus status with high specificity and sensitivity. Productive rates of about 90% or about 30% were seen for most TCR beta V segments in an earlier analysis. A later analysis found that most CMV-associated TCR beta chains appeared HLA-restricted.

Comment on this clone: Its antigen is as yet unknown.

The primer mix had 60 Vbeta and 13 Jbeta primers. Profiled with immunoSEQ multiplex PCR; TCRdb holds only in-frame clones, not every one. The data contain about 140,000 clones, 80% of them seen just once; the ten biggest clones take up over 1%. Per the germline V gene, CDR1 is LGHNA and CDR2 is YSLEER. V lost 0 bases to trimming and J lost 3 bases, with 6 bases between them. CDR3 size: 14 residues. The sample was PBMCs. The rearrangement links TRBV4-3 to TRBJ2-1; D unclear. The clonotype was recovered from a male donor in good health and CMV-seropositive. CDR3 DNA sequence: TGCGCCAGCAGCCAAGATACAGTCTACAATGAGCAGTTCTTC. The encoded protein is CASSQDTVYNEQFF.